A selection of T cell receptor beta chains follows, all from one sample in a study of T cells in Graves' hyperthyroidism and ophthalmopathy. TCRdb analysed the multiplex PCR reads with MiXCR anew, one entry per CDR3 protein. Altogether hundreds of thousands of distinct CDR3 sequences are present, approximately 16% being singletons, with the ten largest covering less than 35%. What was sequenced was blood. Every receptor here comes from a woman aged 18-29 years with Graves' ophthalmopathy. Both conserved end residues are part of each CDR3. Fields, in order: V gene, clone size, D gene, J gene, CDR3 protein, CDR3 DNA. A D gene is named only where the DNA matches it firmly. Rows give clone size only sometimes, using once, few, many, or a class for an expanded clone.

TRBV30	many	-	TRBJ2-7	CACQSGGSYEQYF	TGTGCCTGTCAATCCGGGGGATCCTACGAGCAGTACTTC
TRBV28	many	-	TRBJ1-2	CASIQSWGVGGYTF	TGTGCCAGCATCCAATCGTGGGGAGTGGGTGGCTACACCTTC
TRBV7-9	many	TRBD2	TRBJ2-1	CASMGTSGRYNEQFF	TGTGCCAGCATGGGGACTAGCGGGAGGTACAATGAGCAGTTCTTC
TRBV19	few	-	TRBJ2-2	CASGGSGALNTGELFF	TGTGCCAGTGGGGGGAGTGGGGCGTTAAACACCGGGGAGCTGTTTTTT
TRBV20-1	few	-	TRBJ1-3	CSASGKRGSGNTIYF	TGCAGTGCTAGCGGGAAACGGGGCTCTGGAAACACCATATATTTT
TRBV6-2/TRBV6-3	many	-	TRBJ2-3	CASHDPGRRGDTQYF	TGTGCCAGCCATGACCCGGGCAGGAGGGGAGATACGCAGTATTTT
TRBV5-8	-	-	TRBJ2-3	CASSSPTRGASTDTQYF	TGTGCCAGCAGCTCCCCCACCCGCGGGGCTAGCACAGATACGCAGTATTTT
TRBV25-1	few	-	TRBJ2-6	CASSELGGTTSGANVLTF	TGTGCCAGCAGTGAATTAGGTGGGACGACCTCTGGGGCCAACGTCCTGACTTTC
TRBV25-1	-	-	TRBJ2-2	CASSELAGANTGELFF	TGTGCCAGCAGTGAATTAGCCGGGGCGAACACCGGGGAGCTGTTTTTT
TRBV4-1	-	-	TRBJ2-2	CASSHRVVNTGELFF	TGCGCCAGCAGCCACAGGGTGGTAAACACCGGGGAGCTGTTTTTT
TRBV28	many	-	TRBJ1-5	CASNSRGGNQPQHF	TGTGCCAGCAATTCCCGGGGGGGCAATCAGCCCCAGCATTTT
TRBV2	-	-	TRBJ2-2	CASSLVGGGELFF	TGTGCCAGCAGCTTAGTTGGGGGCGGGGAGCTGTTTTTT
TRBV27	many	TRBD1	TRBJ2-1	CASSLLDRGRNEQFF	TGTGCCAGCAGTTTACTGGACAGGGGGCGAAATGAGCAGTTCTTC
TRBV30	many	-	TRBJ2-4	CAWGGQLAKNIQYF	TGTGCCTGGGGTGGACAGTTAGCCAAAAACATTCAGTACTTC
TRBV28	many	-	TRBJ1-2	CASSFQFLGRGYTF	TGTGCCAGCAGTTTCCAGTTTCTCGGTCGCGGCTACACCTTC
TRBV5-1	few	-	TRBJ2-1	CASSFSPDTCNEQFF	TGCGCCAGCAGCTTCAGTCCGGATACCTGCAATGAGCAGTTCTTC
TRBV4-3	many	-	TRBJ1-1	CASSQERTERTEAFF	TGCGCCAGCAGCCAAGAAAGGACAGAGAGAACTGAAGCTTTCTTT
TRBV11-3	-	-	TRBJ1-1	CASSLTMNTGAFF	TGTGCCAGCAGCCTGACGATGAACACCGGAGCTTTCTTT
TRBV2	many	TRBD2	TRBJ2-5	CASRGGTVQETQYF	TGTGCCAGCAGGGGAGGGACGGTCCAAGAGACCCAGTACTTC
TRBV7-9	many	-	TRBJ2-5	CASTPPTGEVVQETQYF	TGTGCCAGCACCCCACCTACAGGGGAGGTAGTCCAAGAGACCCAGTACTTC
TRBV7-2	many	TRBD2	TRBJ2-1	CANSSTSGQYNEQFF	TGTGCCAACAGCTCCACTAGCGGGCAGTACAATGAGCAGTTCTTC
TRBV9	few	TRBD2	TRBJ2-1	CASSPTSGSKNEQFF	TGTGCCAGCAGCCCCACTAGCGGGAGTAAGAATGAGCAGTTCTTC